This TCR beta chain comes out of a study of blood T cell repertoires in COVID-19. Study overall: Material from acute and convalescent COVID-19 was sourced from the United States, Italy and Spain. T cells, B-cell-depleted T cells, or PBMCs supplied cDNA or gDNA.

In the original analysis: Reference gene primer amplification yielded estimated nucleated cell counts. Sequenced by immunoSEQ multiplex PCR; TCRdb stores in-frame clones only, minus some. V and J calls and clone size follow that table, whereas D and trimming were derived from the DNA. This table has fewer than 500,000 clones, 81% appearing once. The origin of this receptor is a human donor with acute or convalescent COVID-19. The donor label of this sample is uncertain. Sequenced input: peripheral blood.

Written as DNA, the CDR3 is TGTGCCAGCAGATTGGACAGGGGATCGGGCTATGGCTACACCTTC. Amino acid sequence: CASRLDRGSGYGYTF. This rearrangement joins TRBV6-6 to TRBJ1-2; TRBD1 aligns across 9 bases. V lost 6 bases, J lost 4 bases, and 9 bases stayed unmatched. The CDR3 has 15 residues. Germline V gene data show CDR1 as MNHNY and CDR2 as SVGAGI (reference sequence).